This T cell receptor beta chain was identified during a study of cytomegalovirus exposure and HLA in healthy donors (dated by TCRdb to about 2017). In the study overall: In an earlier analysis of approximately 640 of the donors, less than 350 Gb of sequence data and approximately 100 million unique TCR beta sequences from some 170 million T cells were reported. An early release that covered roughly 600 HLA-typed donors contained approximately 300 gigabases of sequencing data and around 80 million unique TCR sequences. The genetic ancestry cluster associated with self-reported Caucasian donors included 81% of the approximately 430 genotyped donors. The study aimed to test whether cataloging public T cell receptors could reveal signatures of past pathogen exposure. The study profiled the T cell repertoires of hundreds of subjects by immunosequencing and related them to cytomegalovirus serostatus. A separate validation cohort of roughly 130 different subjects was used in addition to the roughly 700-subject first cohort. To predict cytomegalovirus infection status, the study combined high-throughput TCR immunosequencing, statistical association of individual TCRs with disease status, and machine learning. To study patterns of TCR occurrence, a later analysis re-analyzed previously published TCR beta repertoires from several hundred donors and added high-resolution HLA genotyping. The later analysis used no new phenotypic data to find candidate immune exposures, relying instead on TCR beta sequences and their occurrence across donors. To decide whether each TCR beta V gene segment behaved as functional or pseudogenic, an earlier analysis of some 540 of the donors relied on high-throughput TCR beta sequencing. Donor age, sex, ethnicity and CMV serostatus were compiled together with the repertoire data. A later genetic analysis took genome-wide SNP genotypes for about 60% of the roughly 670 donors and used that subset as a discovery cohort. All discovery cohort repertoires had been generated on a single sequencing platform. Class I and class II HLA loci were covered by the typing at four-digit resolution. Typing coverage differed by locus: A, B, C, DRB1 and DQB1 were typed in about 629-640 donors, DQA1 in around 500, DPA1 in nearly 610, and DPB1 in roughly 470. Because of strong linkage in the cohort, roughly five DR-DQ haplotypes were treated as single units for association and clustering. Among some 400 genotyped donors of the cohort, an average of approximately 230,000 unique TCR beta nucleotide sequences were sequenced per donor, about a sixth of them non-productive.

The cohort was made up of roughly 670 healthy bone marrow donors. At the time of sampling, all cohort members were nominally healthy, though unrecorded immune exposures were likely present. The donor tested CMV seronegative, placing the donor among the approximately 360 seronegative members of the cohort. A peripheral blood sample was provided by each donor, and peripheral blood mononuclear cells were used for TCR beta sequencing. Genomic DNA was extracted from the blood cell samples with the Qiagen DNeasy Blood Extraction Kit. The CDR3 goes from the cysteine to the phenylalanine over 15 residues. Only CDR3 DNA remains: 45 bases, in frame from the first base. CDR1 and CDR2 (MGHRA, YSYEKL) derive from the germline V gene. Compared with germline, V lacks 10 bases and J lacks 1 base; bases without a gene match: 11. Here is what the overall study found, with its caveats: A later analysis found that TCR association rates varied across HLA loci, with DRB1 alleles showing the most associated TCRs and HLA-C alleles the fewest. The cohort was sequenced for TCR beta chains only, and without alpha or paired-chain data the features that could be detected were limited. A cluster of highly shared sequence variants was judged likely to be a technical artifact of the sequencing pipeline. HLA typing was unavailable for some donors at each locus, so association tests used only the typed subset. Because counts were too low, 15 or so rarely observed V segments, including chromosome 9 orphons, were excluded from the earlier analysis of some 540 of the donors. Broadly in line with IMGT annotations, most TCR beta V segments showed up in productive rearrangements about 90% or about 30% of the time in an earlier analysis of 450 to 750 of the donors. When HLA alleles, especially DR and DQ, strongly co-occurred, attributing TCR associations to individual alleles was difficult. According to the authors, the approach could potentially be generalized to other disease states and immunological phenotypes. A later genetic analysis reported fewer N-insertions in productive TCRs among donors in an Asian-associated ancestry cluster than the roughly 620-donor mean. Most TCR sequences were seen in very few donors, while some public TCRs were found in many individuals. Presence/absence analyses assumed roughly uniform sequencing depth across donors, an assumption that may not hold. Specific HLA alleles were associated with roughly 16,000 TCR beta sequences at a false discovery rate of 0.05 in a later analysis. Three of the identified cytomegalovirus-associated TCR beta chains were confirmed in vitro to be specific for cytomegalovirus antigens. According to a later analysis, most CMV-associated TCR beta chains appeared to be HLA-restricted, and the HLA associations seemed to be driven largely by CMV exposure. A later analysis found that HLA-associated TCR beta chains were more clonally expanded and had lower generation probabilities than equally common non-associated chains. According to a later analysis, parvovirus B19, influenza, CMV and Epstein-Barr virus appeared linked to several top co-occurrence clusters. Correlated functional status among segregating V segments might reflect linkage disequilibrium, but an unknown experimental factor could not be ruled out. The study gave a list of about 170 TCR beta chains associated with cytomegalovirus. A further reported finding was that TCR beta sequences accurately predicted the HLA-A and HLA-B alleles for most subjects in the first cohort. In a later genetic analysis, a missense DCLRE1C variant was associated with V-gene and J-gene trimming of TCR beta chains, and the association was replicated in an independent cohort. In both the original and validation cohorts, the classifier was reported to diagnose cytomegalovirus status with high specificity and sensitivity. Some IMGT-functional V segments, including TRBV6-2 and TRBV6-3, could not be distinguished by the 87-base-pair reads and were therefore excluded. CMV serostatus was the only immune exposure information available for the cohort.

Comments on this clone: Its antigen is currently not known. No base-level quality is on record; no much larger clone is a single base apart.

Libraries were constructed by the immunoSEQ multiplex PCR assay. For the multiplex PCR, a mixture combining 60 forward primers for TCR Vbeta segments and 13 reverse primers for TCR Jbeta segments was used. A multiplex PCR assay on genomic DNA amplified the CDR3 region of rearranged TCR beta genes. The amplified TCR beta libraries were sequenced on the Illumina HiSeq System as 87-base-pair reads. The authors' analysis ran thus. A later analysis counted approximately 74 million unique TCR beta chains across the 650 to 700 repertoires, and some 11 million of these chains were shared by at least two donors. A nearest-neighbor algorithm error-corrected the raw reads and collapsed the reads into unique sequences, merging closely related sequences to remove PCR and sequencing errors. To assign V, D and J gene segments, CDR3 sequences were aligned to IMGT reference sequences. Each retained sequence needed at least a six-nucleotide match to both a V gene segment and a J gene segment. A rearrangement was called productive if the CDR3 had no stop codons and remained in frame with V and J, and every other rearrangement was called non-productive. Following IMGT convention, CDR3 was defined as the stretch from the second conserved V-encoded cysteine to the conserved J-encoded phenylalanine. In an earlier analysis of more than 550 of the donors, sequences lacking an unambiguous match to a single V gene segment were excluded. An earlier analysis of fewer than 750 of the donors called V segments functional above 56.7% productive rearrangements and segregating when the between-donor standard deviation exceeded 5%. A statistical classification framework was built to diagnose cytomegalovirus status from the catalog of TCR beta chain sequences. V and J gene assignment, in a later analysis, came from comparing TCR nucleotide sequences with IMGT/GENE-DB human TR gene sequences. Using the TCRdist pipeline, a later analysis assigned CDR3 sequences along with most-parsimonious VDJ recombination scenarios. A later analysis defined each TCR beta chain by its CDR3 amino acid sequence plus V-gene family, and excluded reads lacking a unique V-gene family. To address suspected cross-contamination and a sequencing artifact, a later analysis removed some 620 highly shared, low-generation-probability nucleotide sequences. For each public chain, a later analysis derived a clonal expansion index from normalized ranks of inferred template counts within each repertoire. Generation probabilities in a later analysis came from a VDJ recombination model fitted to out-of-frame rearrangements, and those results were checked against IGoR. Hypergeometric tests were used in a later analysis to score TCR-TCR, TCR-HLA and TCR-CMV co-occurrence, with a repertoire-size bias correction applied to the TCR pairs. In a later analysis, false discovery rates were estimated by permuting HLA or CMV assignments 20 times. In a later analysis, co-occurring TCRs were grouped with DBSCAN, and TCRdist sequence similarity was added when clustering was performed within HLA-allele-positive subsets. Repertoires with fewer than 30,000 or more than 120,000 public chains were left out of co-occurrence clustering, as were several repertoires with anomalous nucleotide sharing. Not all clones reach the TCRdb copy of this immuneACCESS table, which keeps in-frame sequences only. Checked studies attribute under half of the gap to unresolved V genes and leave the rest unexplained. The V and J calls and the clone size are those of that table, but D and trimming were determined from the DNA. This sample gives about 97,000 clones in total; 73% of them show up just once. The ten largest clones capture 3.5% to 4.5% of the sample.

The chain links TRBV4-1 with TRBJ1-1; TRBD1 agrees with 8 junctional bases. Sequenced sample: PBMCs. This receptor was obtained from a man between 35 and 55 years old in good health and CMV-seronegative. Here the CDR3 is given as CATKDRGRSNTEAFF. At the DNA level, the sequence is TGCGCCACCAAAGACAGGGGAAGGTCGAACACTGAAGCTTTCTTT.